The entry that follows covers one T cell receptor beta chain sequence. The sample originates from a study of blood T cell repertoires in COVID-19. The overall study: Specimens from acute and convalescent COVID-19 originated in the United States, Italy and Spain.

Original analysis: Amplifying reference gene primers gave estimates of nucleated cell counts. The repertoire was sequenced with immunoSEQ multiplex PCR; TCRdb's copy has only in-frame clones and lacks some. The V and J calls and clone size come from that table; D and trimming were worked out from the DNA. The sample comprises about 140,000 clones, 88% of which are singletons, and approximately 2% rests with the top ten. Sequences were obtained from peripheral blood. The clonotype originates from a man in his 70s with acute or convalescent COVID-19.

The CDR3 nucleotides are TGTGCCAGCAGGAGACAGGGTTCAACAGATACGCAGTATTTT. Amino acid sequence: CASRRQGSTDTQYF. The rearrangement uses TRBV27 and TRBJ2-3; 7 bases fit TRBD1. With V trimmed by 6 bases and J by 3 bases, 6 bases remained unmatched. The CDR3 consists of 14 residues. Germline assignment: CDR1 MNHEY and CDR2 SMNVEV (reference sequence).